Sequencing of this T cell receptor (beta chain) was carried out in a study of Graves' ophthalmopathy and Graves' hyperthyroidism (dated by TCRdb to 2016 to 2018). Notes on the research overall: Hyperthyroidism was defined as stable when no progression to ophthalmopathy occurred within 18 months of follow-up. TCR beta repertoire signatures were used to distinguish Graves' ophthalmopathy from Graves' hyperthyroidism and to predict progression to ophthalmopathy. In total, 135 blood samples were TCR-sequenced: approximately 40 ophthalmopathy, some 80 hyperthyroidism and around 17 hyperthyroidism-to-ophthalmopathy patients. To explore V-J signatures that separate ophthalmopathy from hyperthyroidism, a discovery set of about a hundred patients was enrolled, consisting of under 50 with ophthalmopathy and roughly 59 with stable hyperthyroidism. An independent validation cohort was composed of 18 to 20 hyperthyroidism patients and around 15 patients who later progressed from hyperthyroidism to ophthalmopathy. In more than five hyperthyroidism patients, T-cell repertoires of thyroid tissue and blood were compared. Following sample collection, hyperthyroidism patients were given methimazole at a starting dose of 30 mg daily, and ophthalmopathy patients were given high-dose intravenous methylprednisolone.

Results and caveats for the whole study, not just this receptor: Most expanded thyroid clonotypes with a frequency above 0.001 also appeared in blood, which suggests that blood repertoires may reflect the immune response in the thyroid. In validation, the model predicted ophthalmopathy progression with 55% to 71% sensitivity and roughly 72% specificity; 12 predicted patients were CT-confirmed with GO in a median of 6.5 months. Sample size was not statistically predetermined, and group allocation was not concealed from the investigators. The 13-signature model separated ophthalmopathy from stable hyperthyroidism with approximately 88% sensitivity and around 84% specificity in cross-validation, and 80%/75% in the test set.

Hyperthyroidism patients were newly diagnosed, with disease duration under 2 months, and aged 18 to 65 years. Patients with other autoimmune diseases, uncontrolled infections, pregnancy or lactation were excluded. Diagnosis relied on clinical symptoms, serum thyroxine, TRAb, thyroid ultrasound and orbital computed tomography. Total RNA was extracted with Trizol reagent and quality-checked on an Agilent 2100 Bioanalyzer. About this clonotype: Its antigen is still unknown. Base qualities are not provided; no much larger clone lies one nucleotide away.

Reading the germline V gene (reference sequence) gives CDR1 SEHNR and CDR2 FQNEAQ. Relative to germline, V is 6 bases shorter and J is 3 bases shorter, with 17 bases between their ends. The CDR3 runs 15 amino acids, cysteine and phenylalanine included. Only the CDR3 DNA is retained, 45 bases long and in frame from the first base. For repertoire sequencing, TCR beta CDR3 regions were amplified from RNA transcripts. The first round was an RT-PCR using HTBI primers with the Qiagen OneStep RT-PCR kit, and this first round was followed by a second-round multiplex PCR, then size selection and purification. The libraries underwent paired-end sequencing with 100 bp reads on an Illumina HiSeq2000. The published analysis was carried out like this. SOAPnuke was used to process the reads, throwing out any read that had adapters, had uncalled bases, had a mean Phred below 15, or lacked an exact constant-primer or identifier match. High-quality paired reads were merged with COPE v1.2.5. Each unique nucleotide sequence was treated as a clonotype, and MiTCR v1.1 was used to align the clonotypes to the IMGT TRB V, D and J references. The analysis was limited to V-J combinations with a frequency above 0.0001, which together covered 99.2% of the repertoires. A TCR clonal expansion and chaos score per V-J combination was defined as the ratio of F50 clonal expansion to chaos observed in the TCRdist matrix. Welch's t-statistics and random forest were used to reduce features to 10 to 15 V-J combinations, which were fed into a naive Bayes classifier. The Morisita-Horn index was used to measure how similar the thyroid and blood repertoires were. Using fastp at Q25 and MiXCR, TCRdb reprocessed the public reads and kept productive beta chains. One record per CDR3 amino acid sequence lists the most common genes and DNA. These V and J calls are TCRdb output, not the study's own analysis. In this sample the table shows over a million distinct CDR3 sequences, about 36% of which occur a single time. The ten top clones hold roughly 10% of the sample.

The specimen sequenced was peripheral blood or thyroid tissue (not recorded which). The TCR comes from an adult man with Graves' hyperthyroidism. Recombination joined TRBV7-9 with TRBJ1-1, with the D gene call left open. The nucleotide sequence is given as TGTGCCAGCAGTTCCTCGGGGATCGCGCACACTGAAGCTTTCTTT. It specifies CASSSSGIAHTEAFF.